Presented here are 29 T cell receptor beta chains from one specimen sequenced in a study of radiation and T cells in renal cell carcinoma. Generated by immunoSEQ multiplex PCR, the TCRdb table keeps only in-frame clones and is missing some. This table has 90,000 to 100,000 clones, 65% to 90% appearing once. Time point denoted: baseline pretreatment blood. Treatment reported: 15 Gy SBRT to primary tumor, nephrectomy 4 weeks later. Specimen: blood, collected from a patient whose treatment included radiotherapy and nephrectomy. The receptor set was obtained from a man aged 50-59 years with renal cell carcinoma.

This sequence joins TRBV4-3 and TRBJ2-7, with 7 bases matching TRBD1. Germline V gives CDR1 LGHNA, CDR2 YSLEER. The CDR3 is 15 amino acids. The trim removed 4 bases at V and 2 bases at J, leaving 8 bases unmatched. CDR3 protein: CASSPPRGPTYEQYF. In DNA form, the CDR3 reads TGCGCCAGCAGCCCCCCAAGGGGGCCCACCTACGAGCAGTACTTC.

The chain links TRBV7-9 to TRBJ2-6; 9 bases line up with TRBD2. The germline gives CDR1 SEHNR, CDR2 FQNEAQ (reference sequence). J gave up 2 bases and V 4 bases, and 9 bases lay outside the gene matches. CDR3 length: 18 residues. The CDR3 here is CASSSPRERGAGANVLTF. The CDR3, as DNA: TGTGCCAGCAGCTCCCCTAGGGAGCGGGGGGCTGGGGCCAACGTCCTGACTTTC.

The chain carries TRBV4-3 and TRBJ2-3; D remains unclear. The CDR3 totals 13 residues. CDR1 and CDR2 from the germline V gene are LGHNA and YSLEER. V was clipped by 10 bases and J by 2 bases, with 13 bases between them. Written as DNA, the CDR3 is TGCGCCACCTCGGACCACCTCACAGATACGCAGTATTTT. Translation: CATSDHLTDTQYF.

This clone was seen just once. V and J are TRBV5-1 and TRBJ1-3; no definite D call. Trimming pared 6 bases from V and 0 bases from J, leaving 13 bases between. The CDR3 is 15 amino acids. Germline V CDR1 and CDR2: SGHRS, YFSETQ. The CDR3, as DNA: TGCGCCAGCAACCATTACAGCAACTCTGGAAACACCATATATTTT. Protein sequence: CASNHYSNSGNTIYF.

V usage is TRBV5-5 and J usage is TRBJ1-3, with D possibly TRBD1 on 5 matching bases. CDR3 size: 15 residues. The V gene's germline CDR1 is SGHKS and CDR2 YYEKEE (reference sequence). V was clipped by 4 bases and J by 2 bases, with 13 bases between them. CDR3 sequence (DNA): TGTGCCAGCAGCATTGGATGGGGGGCTGGAAACACCATATATTTT. It is translated as CASSIGWGAGNTIYF.

Notes on this clone: This CDR3 is also generated by other DNA sequences in the sample. This chain uses TRBV6-5 with TRBJ1-1, with D unclear. In germline, CDR1 is MNHEY, CDR2 SVGAGI. Trimming took off 2 bases at V and 0 bases at J, with 4 bases between the two ends. CDR3 length: 13 amino acids. CDR3 sequence: CASSYDLNTEAFF. Written as DNA, the CDR3 is TGTGCCAGCAGTTACGACCTGAACACTGAAGCTTTCTTT.

The CDR3 reads CASSLGDDSDYGYTF. In DNA, the CDR3 is TGTGCCAGCAGCTTAGGGGATGACAGCGATTATGGCTACACCTTC. The chain has TRBV9 and TRBJ1-2; weak D call: TRBD1 (5 bases). Germline-derived CDR1 and CDR2 are SGDLS and YYNGEE. Trimming removed 4 bases at V and 5 bases at J, with 18 bases between. The CDR3 consists of 15 residues. Complete variable domain (other parts from reference TRBV9 and TRBJ1-2): DSGVTQTPKHLITATGQRVTLRCSPRSGDLSVYWYQQSLDQGLQFLIQYYNGEERAKGNILERFSAQQFPDLHSELNLSSLELGDSALYFCASSLGDDSDYGYTFGSGTRLTVV.

The chain joins TRBV18 to TRBJ2-7; 7 bases match TRBD2. CDR1 and CDR2 from the germline V gene are KGHSH and LQKENI. The CDR3 runs to 14 residues. V shed 9 bases, J shed 1 base, and the junction held 9 bases outside the gene matches. The CDR3 region is CASSTSLTSYEQYF. CDR3 nucleotides: TGTGCCAGTTCGACTAGCCTAACATCCTACGAGCAGTACTTC.

V is TRBV19 and J is TRBJ1-2, with 7 positions matching TRBD1. This CDR3 contains 14 residues. V lost 1 base, J lost 4 bases, and 3 bases stayed unmatched. Germline values: CDR1 LNHDA, CDR2 SQIVND (reference sequence). CDR3 coding DNA: TGTGCCAGTAGTATAGGGGACAGCGTCTATGGCTACACCTTC. Protein: CASSIGDSVYGYTF.

On this clone: At one end the junction does not follow the germline gene, possibly because of a read error. This chain joins TRBV7-8 and TRBJ1-4, with TRBD1 identical over 7 bases. This CDR3 has 16 residues. The germline V gene has CDR1 SGHVS and CDR2 FQNEAQ. Here the CDR3 DNA reads TGTGCCAGCAGCTTAGTATGGGACAGCTCTAATGAAAAGCTGTTTTTT. Its protein is CASSLVWDSSNEKLFF. Drawing the rest from reference TRBV7-8 and TRBJ1-4, the complete variable domain is GAGVSQSPRYKVAKRGQDVALRCDPISGHVSLFWYQQALGQGPEFLTYFQNEAQLDKSGLPSDRFFAERPEGSVSTLKIQRTQQEDSAVYLCASSLVWDSSNEKLFFGSGTQLSVL.

This chain joins TRBV4-2 and TRBJ2-3; 15 bases agree with TRBD2. V lost 0 bases to trimming and J lost 7 bases; unmatched junction nucleotides: 14. In germline, CDR1 is LGHNA, CDR2 YNFKEQ. CDR3 length equals 20 residues. The CDR3 DNA follows: TGTGCCAGCAGCCAAGAGGCAGGGACTAGCGGGGGGCGAGGCTTAAATACGCAGTATTTT. Translating it yields CASSQEAGTSGGRGLNTQYF.

The chain links TRBV5-4 to TRBJ1-2; D is perhaps TRBD1 (5 bases). V was clipped by 0 bases and J by 0 bases, with 9 bases between them. Germline-derived CDR1 and CDR2 are SGHNT and YYREEE (reference sequence). The CDR3 spans 15 residues. CDR3: CASSLAGGANYGYTF. The CDR3 region has the DNA TGTGCCAGCAGCTTGGCCGGGGGGGCTAACTATGGCTACACCTTC.

The rearrangement uses TRBV12-5 and TRBJ2-5; possibly TRBD2 for D (6 bases). Germline values: CDR1 LGHNT, CDR2 FRNRAP. Trimming took 0 bases from V and 5 from J, leaving 7 bases between them. This CDR3 has 13 amino acids. The CDR3, as DNA: TGTGCTAGTGGTTTGGTTGGGGGGGAGACCCAGTACTTC. It encodes CASGLVGGETQYF.

This clone occurred a few times. The chain carries TRBV5-4 and TRBJ1-2; 9 nucleotides match TRBD1. With 3 bases clipped from V and 8 bases from J, the junction kept 8 bases outside the gene matches. Germline assignment: CDR1 SGHNT and CDR2 YYREEE (reference sequence). CDR3 length: 14 amino acids. CDR3 loop: CASSSSGQGIGYTF. CDR3 coding DNA: TGTGCCAGCAGCTCATCGGGACAGGGTATAGGCTACACCTTC.

Written as DNA, the CDR3 is TGTGCCAGCGCTCAGGGGTTCACTGAAGCTTTCTTT. This sequence encodes CASAQGFTEAFF. The V call is TRBV7-9, the J call TRBJ1-1, with D possibly TRBD1 on 6 matching bases. V lost 8 bases to trimming and J lost 4 bases, with 11 bases between them. CDR1 and CDR2 from the germline V gene are SEHNR and FQNEAQ (reference sequence). CDR3 length: 12 residues. The entire variable domain, with the rest obtained from reference TRBV7-9 and TRBJ1-1, is as follows: DTGVSQNPRHKITKRGQNVTFRCDPISEHNRLYWYRQTLGQGPEFLTYFQNEAQLEKSRLLSDRFSAERPKGSFSTLEIQRTEQGDSAMYLCASAQGFTEAFFGQGTRLTVV.

Details on this clone: Other nucleotide sequences from this sample produce the same CDR3. The CDR3 reads CASSTQGADTQYF. CDR3 nucleotide sequence: TGTGCCAGTAGTACGCAGGGGGCAGATACGCAGTATTTT. The chain links TRBV19 to TRBJ2-3, with 7 bases matching TRBD1. Germline V gives CDR1 LNHDA, CDR2 SQIVND (reference sequence). Trimming cost V 4 bases and J 4 bases; bases outside gene matches: 2. This CDR3 has 13 residues.

This clone came up once. The chain employs TRBV18 and TRBJ2-1, with D perhaps assigned TRBD1 or TRBD2 (5 bases each). The V gene's germline CDR1 is KGHSH and CDR2 LQKENI. The CDR3 is made up of 16 amino acids. V was pared by 1 base and J by 2 bases, with 12 bases between. In DNA, the CDR3 is TGTGCCAGCTCACCACAAGACAGCGGAGCCTACAATGAGCAGTTCTTC. Its translation: CASSPQDSGAYNEQFF. Based on the CDR3 plus reference TRBV18 and TRBJ2-1, the full variable domain is NAGVMQNPRHLVRRRGQEARLRCSPMKGHSHVYWYRQLPEEGLKFMVYLQKENIIDESGMPKERFSAEFPKEGPSILRIQQVVRGDSAAYFCASSPQDSGAYNEQFFGPGTRLTVL.

This clone occurred once. J is TRBJ2-4 and V is TRBV6-1; 7 nucleotides line up with TRBD2. Germline V CDR1 and CDR2: MNHNS, SASEGT. V lost 6 bases, J lost 3 bases, and 5 bases stayed unmatched. The CDR3 runs to 14 residues. This CDR3 is CASRGTGGKNIQYF. Here the CDR3 DNA reads TGTGCCAGCAGGGGTACGGGGGGCAAAAACATTCAGTACTTC.

The V call is TRBV6-6, the J call TRBJ1-2; D possibly corresponds to TRBD1 (6 bases). V gave up 5 bases and J gave up 6 bases, with 19 bases separating them. Looked up from germline, CDR1 is MNHNY and CDR2 is SVGAGI (reference sequence). This CDR3 is 15 amino acids long. The CDR3 DNA reads TGTGCCAGCAGTCCACTTGGGTCGGGGGCGAATGGCTACACCTTC. Its protein is CASSPLGSGANGYTF.

V is TRBV6-1 and J is TRBJ1-5, with TRBD1 matching 9 bases. The CDR3 sequence is 16 residues long. CDR1 and CDR2 (germline): MNHNS, SASEGT. Losses at the gene ends were 4 bases for V and 3 bases for J; bases not matched to a gene: 7. CDR3 region: CASSGTTGGDNQPQHF. CDR3 nucleotides: TGTGCCAGCAGTGGTACGACAGGGGGAGACAATCAGCCCCAGCATTTT.

This clone was counted a single time. The chain is built from TRBV6-5 and TRBJ2-2, with D possibly being TRBD2 (6 bases). CDR1 and CDR2 from the germline V gene are MNHEY and SVGAGI. CDR3 size: 15 residues. Trimming took off 6 bases at V and 3 bases at J, with 14 bases between the two ends. CDR3 sequence: CASSPGEGHTGELFF. Here the CDR3 DNA reads TGTGCCAGCAGCCCGGGGGAAGGGCACACCGGGGAGCTGTTTTTT.

This clone was found once. The chain has TRBV5-1 and TRBJ2-1; 9 nucleotides line up with TRBD1. CDR1 and CDR2 (germline): SGHRS, YFSETQ. V lost 2 bases to trimming and J lost 4 bases; unmatched junction nucleotides: 7. The CDR3 loop spans 16 amino acids. The CDR3 protein is CASSFTGTGNYNEQFF. The CDR3 region has the DNA TGCGCCAGCAGCTTTACCGGGACAGGGAATTACAATGAGCAGTTCTTC.

The chain uses TRBV6-6 and TRBJ1-4, with D tentatively TRBD1 (5 bases). The CDR3 is 16 amino acids. Germline values: CDR1 MNHNY, CDR2 SVGAGI (reference sequence). V shed 0 bases and J shed 8 bases, with 16 bases lying between them. The CDR3 region is CASSYSSGTGGEKLFF. The CDR3 bases are TGTGCCAGCAGTTACTCCTCCGGGACTGGAGGGGAAAAACTGTTTTTT.

The CDR3 DNA sequence: TGTGCCAGCCAGAAGACAGGGGCCCTCCCAGATACGCAGTATTTT. The encoded protein is CASQKTGALPDTQYF. The chain uses TRBV7-3 and TRBJ2-3; TRBD1 matches 8 bases. V trimming: 8 bases; J trimming: 4 bases; junction bases outside the gene matches: 11. The germline gives CDR1 SGHTA, CDR2 FQGTGA. The CDR3 has 15 amino acids.

The rearrangement joins TRBV7-2 to TRBJ2-5; 10 positions agree with TRBD2. CDR1 is SGHTA, CDR2 FQGNSA, per germline. Germline trimming cut 0 bases from V and 6 bases from J; bases unmatched to any gene: 10. The CDR3 spans 17 residues. The CDR3 bases are TGTGCCAGCAGCTTAGCTTTTGGCCTAGCGGGGGATAAGACCCAGTACTTC. Residues: CASSLAFGLAGDKTQYF.

The rearrangement uses TRBV6-5 and TRBJ2-7, with 11 bases identical to TRBD1. Trimming at V came to 6 bases and at J to 4 bases, leaving 5 bases not matched to a gene. There are 14 residues in the CDR3. The germline V gene has CDR1 MNHEY and CDR2 SVGAGI. CDR3 sequence reads: CASRHGQGAYEQYF. CDR3 DNA: TGTGCCAGCAGACACGGACAGGGGGCTTACGAGCAGTACTTC.

The chain uses TRBV5-3 and TRBJ2-3; TRBD2 matches at 8 bases. TRBV5-3 is given ORF status, its function remaining uncertain. The CDR3 length is 16 residues. Trimming removed 0 bases from V and 4 bases from J; junction bases left unmatched: 7. CDR3 loop: CARSLGLAGSSDTQYF. The CDR3 region has the DNA TGTGCCAGAAGCTTGGGTCTAGCGGGTAGCTCAGATACGCAGTATTTT.

The CDR3 DNA reads as TGTGCCAGCAGCTTAGGGGCGGGTAATACCTACAATGAGCAGTTCTTC. This codes for CASSLGAGNTYNEQFF. The chain joins TRBV11-2 to TRBJ2-1; D possibly corresponds to TRBD2 (5 bases). The CDR3 spans 16 residues. The germline CDR1 and CDR2 sequences are SGHAT and FQNNGV. The V end lost 1 base, the J end lost 2 bases, and 12 bases lay between the germline ends.

The J gene is TRBJ2-3, the V gene TRBV5-6; no reliable D call. The ends were cut back, 3 bases at V and 2 bases at J, with 1 base in the middle. This CDR3 comprises 11 residues. CDR1 and CDR2 from the germline V gene are SGHDT and YYEEEE. CDR3 amino acids: CASSYTDTQYF. The CDR3 DNA follows: TGTGCCAGCAGCTACACAGATACGCAGTATTTT.